Listed below are T cell receptor beta chains from one sample, sequenced in a study of cytotoxic CD8 clonotypes in ibrutinib-treated CLL. Sequencing was performed with immunoSEQ multiplex PCR; in TCRdb, only in-frame clones are kept and a portion is missing. The sample carries roughly 14,000 clones, approximately 70% recorded once. The sequences come from PBMCs, collected before ibrutinib treatment. The receptors were sampled from a human donor with chronic lymphocytic leukemia. Each CDR3 is given with its conserved first and last residue. Fields, in order: V gene, D gene, J gene, clone size, CDR3 DNA, CDR3 protein. A D gene is named only where the DNA matches it firmly. Size values are once, few and many counts, or a class for expanded clones, and some rows have none.

>TRBV5-6|NA|TRBJ2-7|few
TGTGCCAGCAGCTTGGGGACACTCTACGAGCAGTACTTC
CASSLGTLYEQYF
>TRBV7-3|TRBD1|TRBJ1-1|few
TGTGCCAGCAGCGCGACAGGGGGCCTGGAAGCTTTCTTT
CASSATGGLEAFF
>TRBV7-2|NA|TRBJ1-1|NA
TGTGCCAGCAGCTCCCCCGGGGTAAGCACTGAAGCTTTCTTT
CASSSPGVSTEAFF
>TRBV5-6|NA|TRBJ2-2|NA
TGTGCCAGCAGCTTTGGTACCCCCGGGGAGCTGTTTTTT
CASSFGTPGELFF
>TRBV6-6|NA|TRBJ1-2|NA
TGTGCCAGCAGTTACGACTCGCCCTCTAACTATGGCTACACCTTC
CASSYDSPSNYGYTF
>TRBV7-8|NA|TRBJ2-1|NA
TGTGCCAGCAGCTTAGCGGGTAGCCACAATGAGCAGTTCTTC
CASSLAGSHNEQFF
>TRBV10-3|TRBD2|TRBJ2-7|NA
TGTGCCATTGGGACTAGCGGGAGCGAGCAGTACTTC
CAIGTSGSEQYF
>TRBV6-4|NA|TRBJ1-4|NA
TGTGCCAGCAGTCCCGGGAGCCCCAATGAAAAACTGTTTTTT
CASSPGSPNEKLFF
>TRBV27|NA|TRBJ2-7|NA
TGTGCCAGCAGTTTAGCTCCTCGCCCTCTCGGGCAATACGAGCAGTACTTC
CASSLAPRPLGQYEQYF
>TRBV30|TRBD2|TRBJ2-7|NA
TGTGCCTGGAGCCGCACGTCGGGGGGGCACCACTTC
CAWSRTSGGHHF
>TRBV7-3|NA|TRBJ1-6|NA
TGTGCCAGCAGCACCGGGTCCCCAAATTCACCCCTCCACTTT
CASSTGSPNSPLHF
>TRBV25-1|NA|TRBJ1-4|NA
TGTGCCAGCAGCGCCCTAGGGACGAATAATGAAAAACTGTTTTTT
CASSALGTNNEKLFF
>TRBV7-9|TRBD1|TRBJ1-1|NA
TGTGCCAGCAGCCTCGACAGGGGGCAGGGTGAAGCTTTCTTT
CASSLDRGQGEAFF
>TRBV9|NA|TRBJ2-3|NA
TGTGCCAGCAGCGAGGGGGACTTCCCGGGGGATACGCAGTATTTT
CASSEGDFPGDTQYF
>TRBV7-2|NA|TRBJ1-2|NA
TGTGCCAGCAGCCCACAGATCCCCTATGGCTACACCTTC
CASSPQIPYGYTF
>TRBV21-1|NA|TRBJ1-4|NA
TGTGCCAGCAGCAAAAATAGGGGGAGGTGGGGTAATGAAAAACTGTTTTTT
CASSKNRGRWGNEKLFF
>TRBV29-1|NA|TRBJ2-3|once
TGCAGCGTTGAAGTAGGGGGGGGGTCGGATACGCAGTATTTT
CSVEVGGGSDTQYF
>TRBV4-3|NA|TRBJ1-1|NA
TGCGCCAGCAGCCAATTGCGGGACACTGAAGCTTTCTTT
CASSQLRDTEAFF
>TRBV7-9|NA|TRBJ1-5|few
TGTGCCAGCAGCTTGGGGAGTCAGCCCCAGCATTTT
CASSLGSQPQHF
>TRBV28|TRBD1|TRBJ1-4|NA
TGTGCCAGCAACACAGGGGCCGAAGGTGAAAAACTGTTTTTT
CASNTGAEGEKLFF
>TRBV27|NA|TRBJ2-7|NA
TGTGCCAGCAGTTTCGGGCGCCACGAGCAGTACTTC
CASSFGRHEQYF
>TRBV28|TRBD2|TRBJ2-7|NA
TGTGCCAGCAGGTCGCCGGGACTAGCGGGGGGTTTGGAGGAGCAGTACTTC
CASRSPGLAGGLEEQYF
>TRBV6-5|TRBD1|TRBJ2-7|NA
TGTGCCAGCAGTTACGGGACAGGCTACGAGCAGTACTTC
CASSYGTGYEQYF
>TRBV5-1|NA|TRBJ2-5|NA
TGCGCCAGCAGCCCCGAGCCACAGGGCGCGGGGGAGACCCAGTACTTC
CASSPEPQGAGETQYF
>TRBV14|TRBD2|TRBJ2-3|NA
TGTGCCAGCAGCCCCGGGCGTAGCGGGAACACCCACACAGATACGCAGTATTTT
CASSPGRSGNTHTDTQYF
>TRBV4-2|TRBD1|TRBJ1-4|NA
TGTGCCAGCAGCCCCCTGCAGGGGGCATCAGGGGAAAAACTGTTTTTT
CASSPLQGASGEKLFF
>TRBV14|TRBD1|TRBJ1-3|few
TGTGCCAGCAGCCGGACAGGTGGGGCGTACTCTGGAAACACCATATATTTT
CASSRTGGAYSGNTIYF